This TCR beta chain was profiled in a study of CD8 T cells in Susac syndrome. Per the germline V gene, CDR1 is SNHLY and CDR2 is FYNNEI. The trim removed 3 bases at V and 14 bases at J, leaving 11 bases unmatched. CDR3 length: 14 residues. RNA, at about 0.45 to 1 ug, was reverse transcribed with random hexamers. TCRdb ran MiXCR on the immunoSEQ multiplex PCR reads and lists one entry per CDR3 protein. The sample gives fewer than 140,000 distinct CDR3 sequences, around 94% of which show up once; 0.41% is in the top ten. The sample holds one count of this clonotype. The chain is built from TRBV2 and TRBJ2-1; 9 positions agree with TRBD2. The receptor was isolated from a human donor with Susac syndrome. The sequenced sample was CD8+ T cells from PBMCs. The CDR3 region has the DNA TGTGCCAGCAGTGAGGGAACCGGCCCTAGCGGGGAGTTCTTC. Translating it yields CASSEGTGPSGEFF.